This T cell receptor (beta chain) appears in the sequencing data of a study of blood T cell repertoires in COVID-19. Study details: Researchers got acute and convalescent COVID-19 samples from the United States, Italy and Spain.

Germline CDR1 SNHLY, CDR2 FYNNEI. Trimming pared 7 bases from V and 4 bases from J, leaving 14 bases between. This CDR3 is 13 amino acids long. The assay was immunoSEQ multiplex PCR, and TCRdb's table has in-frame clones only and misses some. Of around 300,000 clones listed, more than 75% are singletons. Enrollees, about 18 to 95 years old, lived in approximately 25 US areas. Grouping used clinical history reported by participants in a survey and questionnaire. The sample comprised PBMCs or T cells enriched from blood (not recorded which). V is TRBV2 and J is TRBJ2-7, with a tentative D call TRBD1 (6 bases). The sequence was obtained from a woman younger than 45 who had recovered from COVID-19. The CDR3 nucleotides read TGTGCCAGCAACCTCGAAAGGGGGTACGAGCAGTACTTC. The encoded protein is CASNLERGYEQYF.